This T cell receptor gamma chain was identified in a study of human gamma delta and Vdelta1 T cells. TCRdb re-called clones from the PCR reads using CATT. This sample has fewer than 3,000 gamma-chain clones; roughly 5.5% occur once, and the top ten carry roughly an eighth. This CDR3 has 13 amino acids. Germline trimming cut 0 bases from V and 8 bases from J; bases unmatched to any gene: 3. From germline, CDR1 is EGSNGY and CDR2 YDSYNSKV. This TCR derives from a human donor in good health. This sequence joins TRGV2 and TRGJP1. The sequenced material came from naive CD27+ Vdelta1 gamma-delta T cells from blood. The CDR3 spells CATWDGLGWFKIF. CDR3 bases: TGTGCCACCTGGGACGGGCTCGGTTGGTTCAAGATATTT.